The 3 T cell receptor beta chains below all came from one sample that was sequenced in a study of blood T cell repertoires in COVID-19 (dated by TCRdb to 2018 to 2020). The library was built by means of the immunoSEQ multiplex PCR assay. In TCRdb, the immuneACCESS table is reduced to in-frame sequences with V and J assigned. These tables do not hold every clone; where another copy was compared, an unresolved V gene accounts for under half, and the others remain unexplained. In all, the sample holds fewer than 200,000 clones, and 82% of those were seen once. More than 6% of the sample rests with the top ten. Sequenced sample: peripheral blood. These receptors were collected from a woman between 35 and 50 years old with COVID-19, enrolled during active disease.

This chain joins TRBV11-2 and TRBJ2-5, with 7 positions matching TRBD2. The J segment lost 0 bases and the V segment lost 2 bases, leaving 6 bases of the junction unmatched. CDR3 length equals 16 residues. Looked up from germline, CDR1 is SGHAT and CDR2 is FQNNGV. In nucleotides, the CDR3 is TGTGCCAGCAGCTTAAGGTGGGGGGGACACCAAGAGACCCAGTACTTC. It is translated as CASSLRWGGHQETQYF. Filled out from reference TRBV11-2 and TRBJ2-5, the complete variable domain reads EAGVAQSPRYKIIEKRQSVAFWCNPISGHATLYWYQQILGQGPKLLIQFQNNGVVDDSQLPKDRFSAERLKGVDSTLKIQPAKLEDSAVYLCASSLRWGGHQETQYFGPGTRLLVL.

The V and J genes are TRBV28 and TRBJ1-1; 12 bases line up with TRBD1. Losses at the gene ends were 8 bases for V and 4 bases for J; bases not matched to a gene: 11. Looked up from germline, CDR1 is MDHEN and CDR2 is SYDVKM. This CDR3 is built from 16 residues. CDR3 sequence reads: CASGRDRGLVGTEAFF. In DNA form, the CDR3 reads TGTGCCAGCGGACGGGACAGGGGGCTGGTGGGCACTGAAGCTTTCTTT. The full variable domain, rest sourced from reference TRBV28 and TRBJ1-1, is DVKVTQSSRYLVKRTGEKVFLECVQDMDHENMFWYRQDPGLGLRLIYFSYDVKMKEKGDIPEGYSVSREKKERFSLILESASTNQTSMYLCASGRDRGLVGTEAFFGQGTRLTVV.

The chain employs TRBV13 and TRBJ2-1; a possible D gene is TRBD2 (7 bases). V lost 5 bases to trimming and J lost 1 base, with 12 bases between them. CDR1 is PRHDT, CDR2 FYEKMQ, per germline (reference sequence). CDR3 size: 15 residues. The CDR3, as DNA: TGTGCCAGCAGCAAGGGGGGGGCGTCCTACAATGAGCAGTTCTTC. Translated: CASSKGGASYNEQFF.